The sequence of this T cell receptor beta chain was determined in a study of blood T cells in healthy people across ages (dated by TCRdb to about 2015). Some background on the complete study: Template switching captured roughly one uniquely barcoded TCR beta cDNA molecule per two T cells in model experiments. Using the same blood draw, the study looked at two additional independent replicas of 1 million unique cDNA reads for two donors, one aged 18 to 30 and the other aged 80 or older. Donors of different ages were randomly distributed across sequencing lanes to avoid experimental bias. To track age-related changes in TCR beta repertoire diversity, the study relied on deep sequencing normalized with unique cDNA molecular identifiers. Donors were grouped into four age groups: young (average roughly 15 years), middle-aged (roughly 38), aged (approximately 58) and long-lived (around 82).

The donors were roughly 38 Caucasian individuals from Russia, aged roughly 6 to 90 years, who were systemically healthy. Around 10 milliliters of peripheral blood were collected from each donor into EDTA-treated Vacutainer tubes. Ficoll-Paque density-gradient centrifugation was used to isolate PBMCs, with at least 6.5 million obtained per sample. Total RNA, at least 6 micrograms per sample, was extracted from PBMCs with Trizol reagent. The percentages of naive CD45RAhigh/CD27high T cells were determined by flow cytometry on a PBMC aliquot from every donor. The method was 5' RACE. Sequenced using an Illumina HiSeq 2500. The second PCR ran for about 7 to 11 cycles and used a J-beta primer mix along with a sample-barcoded 5' primer. A template-switch 5' adaptor carrying 12 random nucleotides introduced a unique molecular identifier onto each TCR beta cDNA molecule. At least 3 million CDR3-containing paired-end reads were obtained from each sample. First-strand cDNA synthesis was performed from all RNA using the Mint cDNA synthesis kit, with priming by a TRBC-specific oligonucleotide. Following uracil-DNA glycosylase treatment, all cDNA underwent a first 18-cycle PCR with the universal primers M1SS and BC2_uni_R. The authors' pipeline ran thus. For normalization, 1 million high-quality reads were randomly selected from each sample, with every read carrying a distinct molecular identifier. Reads with shared molecular identifiers were discarded instead of being binned into consensus sequences. MiTCR, with a Q25 quality threshold and the strictest error-elimination algorithm, was used for CDR3 identification, clonotype clustering and error correction. A nonparametric unseen species model with Euler transformation was used to estimate a lower bound on total TCR beta diversity. TCRdb ran its own pipeline on the public reads, namely fastp trimming at Q25 and MiXCR clone calling, and kept in-frame beta chains. Duplicate CDR3 protein sequences are folded into a single record with the most common DNA and genes. For this entry, the V and J calls and clone size follow TCRdb and not the study's own pipeline. The sample yields approximately 900,000 distinct CDR3 sequences; 45% to 50% were counted once. The ten largest clones add up to roughly 12% of the sample.

As concerns this clonotype: No cognate antigen has been identified for it. Within one base of it there is no much larger clone, and no base qualities were kept.

Points the paper makes about the study in general: The percentage of naive T cells measured by flow cytometry correlated strongly with observed TCR beta diversity. Total diversity estimates from one million sequenced T cells were considered lower bounds and underestimates. Because donor CMV infection status was unknown, age-related changes in expanded clonotypes were potentially confounded. Bulk unsorted PBMC profiling prevented conclusive comparison of naive and antigen-experienced compartments. Observed TCR beta diversity per million T cells fell roughly linearly with age, and a significant reduction was already apparent by age roughly 40. The long-lived group showed more naive CD4+ T cells, fewer expanded clones and increased TCR diversity than the aged group, suggesting age selection.

The CDR3 goes from the cysteine to the phenylalanine over 15 residues. The read is trimmed to its CDR3 DNA, 45 bases read in frame from base 1. V gives up 6 bases and J gives up 0 bases, and the segment between their germline ends measures 15 bases. This chain joins TRBV12-3 or TRBV12-4 to TRBJ2-7; a tentative D match to TRBD1 spans 5 bases. This clonotype was obtained from a man aged 25-45 years in good health. The sequenced sample was blood. At the DNA level, the sequence is TGTGCCAGCAGCACGCGAGACAGTTTCTCCTACGAGCAGTACTTC. Its coded protein is CASSTRDSFSYEQYF.